This T cell receptor (beta chain) is from a study of shared T cell receptors in the human thymus. The CDR3 runs to 14 residues. Trimming cost V 4 bases and J 5 bases; bases outside gene matches: 7. The germline gives CDR1 WSHSY, CDR2 SAAADI. Libraries were prepared by immunoSEQ multiplex PCR; TCRdb keeps only in-frame clonotypes and omits some of them. Of hundreds of thousands of clones detected, more than 75% appear once; the ten largest clones hold over 0.008%. The data were also submitted as part of a second study, on human thymus T cells.

The chain carries TRBV10-2 and TRBJ2-7; TRBD2 agrees at 8 bases. Sequencing was done on a sample of thymocytes. The receptor was derived from a boy in the first two years of life with a congenital heart defect. The CDR3 nucleotides read TGCGCCAGCAGTGCACGAGCGGGAGTCAACGAGCAGTACTTC. Translating it yields CASSARAGVNEQYF.